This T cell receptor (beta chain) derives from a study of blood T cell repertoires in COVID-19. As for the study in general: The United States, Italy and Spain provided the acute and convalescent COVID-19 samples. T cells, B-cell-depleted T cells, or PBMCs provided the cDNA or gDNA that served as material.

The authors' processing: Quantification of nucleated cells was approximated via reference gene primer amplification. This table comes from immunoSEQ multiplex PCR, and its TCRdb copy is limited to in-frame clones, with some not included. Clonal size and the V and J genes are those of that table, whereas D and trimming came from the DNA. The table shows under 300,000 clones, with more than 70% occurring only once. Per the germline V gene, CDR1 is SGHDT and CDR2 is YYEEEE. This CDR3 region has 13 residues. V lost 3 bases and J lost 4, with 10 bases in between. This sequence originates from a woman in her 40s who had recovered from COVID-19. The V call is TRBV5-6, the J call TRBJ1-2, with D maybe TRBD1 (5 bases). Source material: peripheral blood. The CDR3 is CASSSDRIYGYTF. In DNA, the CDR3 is TGTGCCAGCAGCTCAGACAGAATCTATGGCTACACCTTC.